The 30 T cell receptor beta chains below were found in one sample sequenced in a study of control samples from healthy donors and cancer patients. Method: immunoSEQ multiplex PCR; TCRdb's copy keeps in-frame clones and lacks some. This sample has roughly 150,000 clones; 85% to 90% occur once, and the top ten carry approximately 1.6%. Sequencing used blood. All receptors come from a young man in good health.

CDR3 DNA: TGTGCCAGCGCCGAGGGGGGATATGGCTATGGCTACACCTTC. Its translation is CASAEGGYGYGYTF. J is TRBJ1-2 and V is TRBV28; a possible D gene is TRBD1 (6 bases). The CDR3 is 14 amino acids. V was cut by 8 bases and J by 4 bases, with 17 bases left in between. Germline loops: CDR1 MDHEN, CDR2 SYDVKM.

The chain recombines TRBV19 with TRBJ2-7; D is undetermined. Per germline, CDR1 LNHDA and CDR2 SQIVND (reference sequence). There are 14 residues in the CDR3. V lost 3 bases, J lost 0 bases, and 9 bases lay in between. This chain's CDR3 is CASSIRVSSYEQYF. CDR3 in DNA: TGTGCCAGTAGTATTCGAGTGAGCTCCTACGAGCAGTACTTC.

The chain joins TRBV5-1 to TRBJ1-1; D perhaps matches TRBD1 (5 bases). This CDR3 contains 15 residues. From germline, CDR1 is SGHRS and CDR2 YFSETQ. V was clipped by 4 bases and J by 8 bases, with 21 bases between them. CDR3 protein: CASSPRRGIQREAFF. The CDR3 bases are TGCGCCAGCAGCCCCCGGCGGGGCATTCAGAGGGAAGCTTTCTTT.

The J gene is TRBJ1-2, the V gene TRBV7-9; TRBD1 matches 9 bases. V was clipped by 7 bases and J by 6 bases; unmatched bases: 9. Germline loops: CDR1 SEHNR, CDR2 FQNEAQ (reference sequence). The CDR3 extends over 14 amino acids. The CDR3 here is CASIAGDRVDGYTF. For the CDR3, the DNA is TGTGCCAGCATCGCCGGGGACAGGGTGGATGGCTACACCTTC.

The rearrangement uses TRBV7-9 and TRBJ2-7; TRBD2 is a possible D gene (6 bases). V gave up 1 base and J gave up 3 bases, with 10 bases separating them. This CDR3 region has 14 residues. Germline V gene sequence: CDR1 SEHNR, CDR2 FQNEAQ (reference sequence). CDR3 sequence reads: CASSLGEAHYEQYF. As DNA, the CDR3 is TGTGCCAGCAGCTTAGGGGAGGCCCACTACGAGCAGTACTTC.

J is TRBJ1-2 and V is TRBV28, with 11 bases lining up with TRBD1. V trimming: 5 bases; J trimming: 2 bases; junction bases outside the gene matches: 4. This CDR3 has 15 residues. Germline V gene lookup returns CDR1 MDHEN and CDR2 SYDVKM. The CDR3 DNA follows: TGTGCCAGCAGTACGGACAGGGGGCGAAACTATGGCTACACCTTC. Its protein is CASSTDRGRNYGYTF.

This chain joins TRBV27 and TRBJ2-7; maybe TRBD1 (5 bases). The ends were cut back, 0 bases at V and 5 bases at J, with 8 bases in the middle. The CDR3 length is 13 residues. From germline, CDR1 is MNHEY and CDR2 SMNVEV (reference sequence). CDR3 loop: CASSLSWGNEQYF. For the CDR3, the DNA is TGTGCCAGCAGTTTATCGTGGGGCAACGAGCAGTACTTC.

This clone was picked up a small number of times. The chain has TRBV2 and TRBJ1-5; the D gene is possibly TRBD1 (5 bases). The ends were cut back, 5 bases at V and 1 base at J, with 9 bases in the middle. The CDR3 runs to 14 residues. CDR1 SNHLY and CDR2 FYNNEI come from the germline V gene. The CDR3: CASSRRQSNQPQHF. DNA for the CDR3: TGTGCCAGCAGTCGCAGACAGAGCAATCAGCCCCAGCATTTT. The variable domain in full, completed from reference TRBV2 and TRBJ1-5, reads EPEVTQTPSHQVTQMGQEVILRCVPISNHLYFYWYRQILGQKVEFLVSFYNNEISEKSEIFDDQFSVERPDGSNFTLKIRSTKLEDSAMYFCASSRRQSNQPQHFGDGTRLSIL.

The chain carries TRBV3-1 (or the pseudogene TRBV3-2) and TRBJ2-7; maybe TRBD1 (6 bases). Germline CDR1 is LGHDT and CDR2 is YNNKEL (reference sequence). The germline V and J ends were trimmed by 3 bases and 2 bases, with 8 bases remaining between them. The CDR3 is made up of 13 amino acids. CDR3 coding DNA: TGTGCCAGCAGCCACGGGACAACCTACGAGCAGTACTTC. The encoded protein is CASSHGTTYEQYF.

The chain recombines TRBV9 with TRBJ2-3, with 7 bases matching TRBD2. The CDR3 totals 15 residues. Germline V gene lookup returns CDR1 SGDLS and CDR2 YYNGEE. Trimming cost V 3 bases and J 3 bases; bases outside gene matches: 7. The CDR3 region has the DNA TGTGCCAGCAGCGATACTAGCGTTGGGACAGATACGCAGTATTTT. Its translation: CASSDTSVGTDTQYF.

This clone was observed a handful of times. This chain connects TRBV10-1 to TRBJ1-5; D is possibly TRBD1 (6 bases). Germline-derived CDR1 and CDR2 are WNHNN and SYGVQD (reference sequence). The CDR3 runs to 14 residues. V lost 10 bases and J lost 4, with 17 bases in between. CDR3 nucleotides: TGCGCCACTCCTATTCAGGGGACAAATCAGCCCCAGCATTTT. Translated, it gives CATPIQGTNQPQHF.

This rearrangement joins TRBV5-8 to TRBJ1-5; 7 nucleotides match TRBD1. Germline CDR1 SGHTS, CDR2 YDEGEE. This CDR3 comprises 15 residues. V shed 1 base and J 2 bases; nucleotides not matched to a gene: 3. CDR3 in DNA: TGTGCCAGCAGCTTGTGGCAGGGGGGCAATCAGCCCCAGCATTTT. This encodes CASSLWQGGNQPQHF.

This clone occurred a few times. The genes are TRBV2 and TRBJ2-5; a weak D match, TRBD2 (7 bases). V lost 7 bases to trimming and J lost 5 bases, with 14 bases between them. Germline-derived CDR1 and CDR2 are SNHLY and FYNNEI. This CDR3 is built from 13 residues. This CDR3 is CASKQGGAETQYF. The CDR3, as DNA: TGTGCCAGCAAACAAGGGGGGGCGGAGACCCAGTACTTC.

The CDR3 nucleotides are TGTGCCAGCAGTTACGGACAGGGGGCATGGGACTATGGCTACACCTTC. This codes for CASSYGQGAWDYGYTF. This chain connects TRBV28 to TRBJ1-2; the match to TRBD1 covers 11 bases. Trimming at V came to 4 bases and at J to 3 bases, leaving 7 bases not matched to a gene. Germline values: CDR1 MDHEN, CDR2 SYDVKM. The CDR3 is 16 amino acids.

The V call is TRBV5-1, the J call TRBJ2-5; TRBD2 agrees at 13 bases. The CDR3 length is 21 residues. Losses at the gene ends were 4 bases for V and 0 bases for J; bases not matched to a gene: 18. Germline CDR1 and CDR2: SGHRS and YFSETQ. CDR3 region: CASSAVQKVGTSGVYQETQYF. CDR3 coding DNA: TGCGCCAGCAGCGCTGTCCAAAAGGTCGGGACTAGCGGGGTGTACCAAGAGACCCAGTACTTC.

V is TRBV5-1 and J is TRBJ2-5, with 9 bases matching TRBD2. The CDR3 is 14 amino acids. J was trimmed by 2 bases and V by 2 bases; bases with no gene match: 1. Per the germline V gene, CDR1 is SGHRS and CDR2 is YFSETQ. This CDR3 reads CASSLAGGQETQYF. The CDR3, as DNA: TGCGCCAGCAGCTTAGCGGGGGGACAAGAGACCCAGTACTTC. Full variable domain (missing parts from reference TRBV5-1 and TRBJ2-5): KAGVTQTPRYLIKTRGQQVTLSCSPISGHRSVSWYQQTPGQGLQFLFEYFSETQRNKGNFPGRFSGRQFSNSRSEMNVSTLELGDSALYLCASSLAGGQETQYFGPGTRLLVL.

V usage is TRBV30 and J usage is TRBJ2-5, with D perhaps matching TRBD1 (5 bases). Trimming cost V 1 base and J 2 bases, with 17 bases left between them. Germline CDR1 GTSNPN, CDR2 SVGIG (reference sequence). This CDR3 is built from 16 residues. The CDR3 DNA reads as TGTGCCTGGAGTGCCACCACCCGGCAGGGACAAGAGACCCAGTACTTC. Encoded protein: CAWSATTRQGQETQYF.

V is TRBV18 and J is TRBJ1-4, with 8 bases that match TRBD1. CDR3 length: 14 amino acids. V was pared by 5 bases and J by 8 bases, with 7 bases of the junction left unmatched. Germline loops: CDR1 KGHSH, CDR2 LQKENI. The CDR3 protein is CASSADRGGEKLFF. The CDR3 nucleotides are TGTGCCAGCTCAGCCGACAGGGGCGGGGAAAAACTGTTTTTT.

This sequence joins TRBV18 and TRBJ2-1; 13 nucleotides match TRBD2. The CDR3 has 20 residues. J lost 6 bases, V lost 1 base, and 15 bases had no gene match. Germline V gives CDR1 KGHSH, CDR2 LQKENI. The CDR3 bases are TGTGCCAGCTCACCACAATCGATACTAGCGGGGGGGCGTTCGGTCAATGAGCAGTTCTTC. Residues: CASSPQSILAGGRSVNEQFF.

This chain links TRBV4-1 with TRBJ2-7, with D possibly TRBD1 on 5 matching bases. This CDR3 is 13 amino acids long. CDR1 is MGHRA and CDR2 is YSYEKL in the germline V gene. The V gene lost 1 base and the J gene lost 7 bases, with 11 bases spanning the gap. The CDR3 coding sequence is TGCGCCAGCAGCCAAGTCTCCGGACAAGAGCAGTACTTC. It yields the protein CASSQVSGQEQYF.

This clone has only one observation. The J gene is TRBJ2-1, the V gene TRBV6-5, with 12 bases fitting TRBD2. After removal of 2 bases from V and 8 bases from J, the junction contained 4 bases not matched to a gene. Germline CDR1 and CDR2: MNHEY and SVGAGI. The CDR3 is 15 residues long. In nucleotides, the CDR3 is TGTGCCAGCAGTTACCTAGCGGGGGGGCCATATGAGCAGTTCTTC. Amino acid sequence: CASSYLAGGPYEQFF.

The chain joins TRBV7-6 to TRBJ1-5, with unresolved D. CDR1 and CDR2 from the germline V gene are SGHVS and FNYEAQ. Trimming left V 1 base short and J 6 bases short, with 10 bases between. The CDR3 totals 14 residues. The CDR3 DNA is TGTGCCAGCAGCTTAGATGGCAGCTTTCAGCCCCAGCATTTT. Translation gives CASSLDGSFQPQHF.

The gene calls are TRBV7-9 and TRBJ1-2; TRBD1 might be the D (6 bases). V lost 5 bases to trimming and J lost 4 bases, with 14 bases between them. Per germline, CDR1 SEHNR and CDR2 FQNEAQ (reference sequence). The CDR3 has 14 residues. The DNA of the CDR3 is TGTGCCAGCAGCCAGGACAGTTTTACCTATGGCTACACCTTC. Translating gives CASSQDSFTYGYTF.

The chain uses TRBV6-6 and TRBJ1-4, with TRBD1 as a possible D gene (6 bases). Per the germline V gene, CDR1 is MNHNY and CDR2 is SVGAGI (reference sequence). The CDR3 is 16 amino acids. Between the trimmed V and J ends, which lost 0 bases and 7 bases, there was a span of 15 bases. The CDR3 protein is CASSYSGRGRSEKLFF. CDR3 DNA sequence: TGTGCCAGCAGTTACTCTGGCAGGGGACGGAGTGAAAAACTGTTTTTT.

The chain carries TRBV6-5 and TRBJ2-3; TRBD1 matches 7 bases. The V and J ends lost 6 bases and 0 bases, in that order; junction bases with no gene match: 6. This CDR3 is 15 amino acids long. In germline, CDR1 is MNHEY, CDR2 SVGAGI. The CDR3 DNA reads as TGTGCCAGCAGAACCGGGACAGAGAGCACAGATACGCAGTATTTT. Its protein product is CASRTGTESTDTQYF.

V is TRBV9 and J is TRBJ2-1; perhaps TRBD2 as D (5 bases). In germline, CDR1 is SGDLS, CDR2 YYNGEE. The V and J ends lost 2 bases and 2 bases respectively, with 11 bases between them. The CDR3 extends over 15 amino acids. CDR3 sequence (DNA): TGTGCCAGCAGCGTTGAGGGAACGGCCTACAATGAGCAGTTCTTC. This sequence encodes CASSVEGTAYNEQFF.

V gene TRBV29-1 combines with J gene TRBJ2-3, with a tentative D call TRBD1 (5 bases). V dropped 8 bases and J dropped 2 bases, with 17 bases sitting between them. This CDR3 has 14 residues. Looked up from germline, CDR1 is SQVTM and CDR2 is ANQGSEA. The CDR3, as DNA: TGCAGCTCCCAATTGGGGCTCGACACAGATACGCAGTATTTT. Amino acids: CSSQLGLDTDTQYF.

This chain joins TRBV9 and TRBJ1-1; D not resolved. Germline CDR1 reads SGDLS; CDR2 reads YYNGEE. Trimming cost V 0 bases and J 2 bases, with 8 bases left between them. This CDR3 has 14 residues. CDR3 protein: CASSVGLGNTEAFF. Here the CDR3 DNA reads TGTGCCAGCAGCGTAGGTCTGGGAAACACTGAAGCTTTCTTT.

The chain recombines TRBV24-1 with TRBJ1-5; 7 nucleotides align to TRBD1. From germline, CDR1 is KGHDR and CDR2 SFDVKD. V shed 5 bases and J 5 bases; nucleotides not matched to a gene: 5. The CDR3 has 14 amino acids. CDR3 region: CATSAAGGDQPQHF. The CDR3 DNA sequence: TGTGCCACCAGTGCCGCAGGGGGTGATCAGCCCCAGCATTTT.

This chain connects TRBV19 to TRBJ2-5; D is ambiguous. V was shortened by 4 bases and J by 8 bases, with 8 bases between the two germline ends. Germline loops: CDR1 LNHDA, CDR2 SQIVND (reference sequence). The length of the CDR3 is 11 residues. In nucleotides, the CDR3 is TGTGCCAGTAGTACGGGTCGCACCCAGTACTTC. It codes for CASSTGRTQYF.